This T cell receptor beta chain was sequenced in a study of beta chain features in type 1 diabetes. As to this clone: The target antigen is unknown.

Study-level results: More deletions and fewer insertions at VDJ junctions were seen in type 1 diabetes patients.

The purity of all sorted populations exceeded 95%. Expressed TCRB transcripts were sequenced, since all the RNA that had been isolated was reverse transcribed. This table comes from immunoSEQ multiplex PCR, and its TCRdb copy is limited to in-frame clones, with some not included. The sample records about 350,000 clones, less than 20% being singletons. This CDR3 is 14 amino acids long. Germline loops: CDR1 MGHRA, CDR2 YSYEKL. The V gene end was trimmed by 4 bases and the J gene end by 7 bases; junction bases not matched to a gene: 5. The sequence came from a woman between 18 and 30 years old in good health. The sequenced sample consisted of naive CD4+ T cells from blood. This chain connects TRBV4-1 to TRBJ1-4; TRBD1 matches at 8 bases. CDR3 DNA: TGCGCCAGCAGCCTGACAGGGGCAGCTGAAAAACTGTTTTTT. Translating it yields CASSLTGAAEKLFF.